These 24 T cell receptor delta chains were all obtained from the same sample, sequenced in a study of DNA immune sequencing with unique molecular identifiers. A 32-plex genomic DNA assay used primers for all 8 TRDV and 4 TRDJ genes. A 12-nucleotide UMI was added during 3 barcoding PCR cycles before adapter PCR. TCRdb re-processed the multiplex PCR reads via CATT. Of under 450 delta-chain clones listed, about 35% are singletons. The sequencing input was buffy coat blood. These receptors were taken from a human donor in good health.

Comment on this clone: Since a far larger clone is one base different, this is likely a read error. Other nucleotide sequences in the sample specify the same CDR3. CDR3 region: CALGEARRSLLKYWGGRPLIF. The CDR3, as DNA: TGTGCTCTTGGGGAGGCGAGGCGTTCTCTCCTAAAGTACTGGGGAGGCAGACCCCTGATCTTT. This chain joins TRDV1 and TRDJ4, with 7 bases fitting TRDD3. After removal of 3 bases from V and 1 base from J, the junction contained 26 bases not matched to a gene. CDR1 is TSWWSYY, CDR2 QGS, per germline. The CDR3 runs 21 residues.

By share, this clone ranks as large. The same CDR3 is also encoded by other DNA sequences in this sample. The chain combines TRDV2 with TRDJ3; TRDD3 might be the D (6 bases). Germline loops: CDR1 GEAIGNYY, CDR2 EKD. CDR3 length: 20 amino acids. V lost 0 bases and J 1 base, leaving 18 bases between the germline ends. In nucleotides, the CDR3 is TGTGCCTGTGACACCGTCTGGGGCACCTCGAGGTCCTGGGACACCCGACAGATGTTTTTC. Amino acids: CACDTVWGTSRSWDTRQMFF.

Sample share makes this clone hyperexpanded. Other DNA sequences from this sample encode an identical CDR3 as well. This sequence joins TRDV1 and TRDJ1; 9 bases are a match to TRDD3. After removal of 4 bases from V and 0 bases from J, the junction contained 30 bases not matched to a gene. The CDR3 runs to 24 residues. Germline-derived CDR1 and CDR2 are TSWWSYY and QGS. CDR3 coding DNA: TGTGCTCTTGGGGTGTCCCCCCTTGGCCCTGGGGATACGAGTACCCCTCCGTACACCGATAAACTCATCTTT. This encodes CALGVSPLGPGDTSTPPYTDKLIF.

About this clone itself: A far larger clone is one nucleotide away, so this likely arose from a read error. V is TRDV2 and J is TRDJ1; 10 bases align to TRDD3. Germline V gene sequence: CDR1 GEAIGNYY, CDR2 EKD. The CDR3 is 19 amino acids. This chain's CDR3 is CASDTVLRTGGSPTDKLIF. Written as DNA, the CDR3 is TGTGCCAGTGACACTGTTCTTCGTACTGGGGGATCCCCTACCGATAAACTCATCTTT.

This clone is large by share. The chain joins TRDV2 to TRDJ1; D ambiguous. The CDR3 sequence is 15 residues long. Germline assignment: CDR1 GEAIGNYY and CDR2 EKD. Trimming left V 0 bases short and J 0 bases short, with 10 bases between. DNA for the CDR3: TGTGCCTGTGACACCATGGTTTTCCACACCGATAAACTCATCTTT. Translated: CACDTMVFHTDKLIF.

This clone has only one observation. One base separates it from a far larger clone, so it is likely a read error. The V gene is TRDV2, the J gene TRDJ1; TRDD3 agrees at 8 bases. The J call is doubtful: the DNA matches TRDJ2 better. The V gene's germline CDR1 is GEAIGNYY and CDR2 EKD. The CDR3 covers 13 residues. The CDR3 coding sequence is TGTGCCTGTGACAACCTGGGGGACGATAAACTCTTCTTT. This encodes CACDNLGDDKLFF.

With regard to this clone: A read error is likely here: a far larger clone is one base away. Other DNA sequences in this specimen translate into the identical CDR3. The chain is built from TRDV1 and TRDJ1; TRDD3 aligns across 13 bases. This CDR3 is 26 amino acids long. J gave up 4 bases and V 2 bases, and 34 bases lay outside the gene matches. CDR1 TSWWSYY and CDR2 QGS come from the germline V gene. CDR3 amino acids: CALGESAPYHPPHWGIRGIPLDKLIF. DNA of the CDR3: TGTGCTCTTGGGGAATCTGCCCCCTACCACCCCCCTCACTGGGGGATACGCGGCATACCTCTCGATAAACTCATCTTT.

By share, this clone counts as large. The genes are TRDV2 and TRDJ1; 9 nucleotides line up with TRDD3. V was clipped by 3 bases and J by 5 bases; unmatched bases: 9. Germline V gene sequence: CDR1 GEAIGNYY, CDR2 EKD. There are 15 residues in the CDR3. CDR3 sequence (DNA): TGTGCCTGTGACTCACTGGGGGACGGGGGTGATAAACTCATCTTT. This translates into CACDSLGDGGDKLIF.

About this clone itself: A far bigger clonotype differs at one base, so this is likely a read error. The DNA for the CDR3 is TGTGCTCTTGGGCCCTTCCCGGTCTTCCTACCCTTCTATACTGCGGGGGGATACTCCAAGTACACCGATAAACTCATCTTT. This translates into CALGPFPVFLPFYTAGGYSKYTDKLIF. This chain links TRDV1 with TRDJ1, with a tentative D call TRDD3 (9 bases). V was pared by 5 bases and J by 0 bases, with 49 bases between. Germline lookup yields CDR1 TSWWSYY and CDR2 QGS. The CDR3 runs 27 residues.

This clone has just one count. TCRdb assigns this DNA the protein of a much larger clone, which departs from its translation at residue 20; this likely reflects a read error, and the protein shown comes from translating the DNA. The CDR3, as DNA: TGTGCTCTTGGGGAATCGGCCCCCTACCACCCCCCTCACTGGGGGATACGCGGCATAACTCTCGATAAACTCATCTTT. Its protein product is CALGESAPYHPPHWGIRGITLDKLIF. The chain recombines TRDV1 with TRDJ1; 13 nucleotides line up with TRDD3. CDR3 length equals 26 residues. The V and J ends lost 2 bases and 4 bases, in that order; junction bases with no gene match: 34. Germline CDR1 and CDR2: TSWWSYY and QGS.

About this clone itself: Since a far larger clone is one base different, this is likely a read error. The sample contains more than one DNA sequence encoding this CDR3. This chain links TRDV1 with TRDJ1; TRDD2 aligns across 8 bases. In germline, CDR1 is TSWWSYY, CDR2 QGS. Trimming at V came to 1 base and at J to 0 bases, leaving 46 bases not matched to a gene. This CDR3 has 30 amino acids. The CDR3 here is CALGEQGPSPSYPWKGYWGFTPTYTDKLIF. The CDR3 nucleotides read TGTGCTCTTGGGGAACAAGGACCCTCGCCTTCCTATCCGTGGAAGGGCTATTGGGGGTTCACGCCCACATACACCGATAAACTCATCTTT.

This clone was seen more than once but under ten times. Since a far larger clone is one base different, this is likely a read error. V is TRDV2 and J is TRDJ1; 10 bases are shared with TRDD3. This CDR3 comprises 19 residues. The germline CDR1 and CDR2 sequences are GEAIGNYY and EKD. CDR3 DNA: TGTGCCTTTGACACTGTTCTTCGTACTGGGGGATCCCCTACCGATAAACTCATCTTT. This gives the protein CAFDTVLRTGGSPTDKLIF.

This clone qualifies as medium-sized. This chain links TRDV2 with TRDJ2; the D gene is possibly TRDD3 (6 bases). Trimming pared 3 bases from V and 3 bases from J, leaving 13 bases between. The CDR3 has 15 residues. Germline lookup yields CDR1 GEAIGNYY and CDR2 EKD. In DNA form, the CDR3 reads TGTGCCTGTGACGAAGTGGGGGGCCTGACAGCACAACTCTTCTTT. Amino acids: CACDEVGGLTAQLFF.

This clone has only a few counts. With a far larger clone one base away, a read error is the likely cause. The chain recombines TRDV1 with TRDJ1; perhaps TRDD2 as D (6 bases). From germline, CDR1 is TSWWSYY and CDR2 QGS. Trimming removed 1 base at V and 11 bases at J, with 20 bases between. CDR3 length: 15 residues. The CDR3 loop reads CALGEPAFRRLELIF. Written as DNA, the CDR3 is TGTGCTCTTGGGGAACCGGCCTTCCGACGGTTAGAGCTCATCTTT.

Regarding this clone: This likely stems from a read error, as it lies one base from a far larger clone. V gene TRDV1 combines with J gene TRDJ1; 8 bases align to TRDD3. CDR3 length equals 21 residues. CDR1 and CDR2 from the germline V gene are TSWWSYY and QGS. V was pared by 0 bases and J by 1 base, with 19 bases of the junction left unmatched. CDR3 loop: CALGELFPYWGYPRATDKLIF. CDR3 nucleotide sequence: TGTGCTCTTGGGGAACTATTCCCCTACTGGGGATACCCCCGGGCCACCGATAAACTCATCTTT.

As regards this clone: A far larger clone is one base from this, pointing to a likely read error. The chain combines TRDV1 with TRDJ1; either TRDD2 or TRDD3 may fit D (6 bases each). CDR1 is TSWWSYY, CDR2 QGS, per germline. The V and J ends lost 0 bases and 11 bases respectively, with 31 bases between them. The CDR3 spans 19 residues. CDR3: CALGELGCFLSLEGIQLIF. CDR3 nucleotides: TGTGCTCTTGGGGAACTAGGGTGCTTCCTTTCTCTGGAGGGGATTCAGCTCATCTTT.

As to this clone: It differs at one base from a far larger clone, so likely a read error. The V gene is TRDV1, the J gene TRDJ1; no definite D call. The CDR3 runs to 22 residues. The germline V and J ends were trimmed by 4 bases and 0 bases, with 33 bases remaining between them. Germline CDR1 and CDR2: TSWWSYY and QGS. The CDR3 sequence: CALGVHGLTTLIYSPNTDKLIF. The CDR3 DNA reads as TGTGCTCTTGGGGTACATGGCCTAACTACCCTGATCTACTCCCCTAACACCGATAAACTCATCTTT.

As concerns this clone: The protein held in TCRdb is that of a much larger clone and does not match this DNA's translation at residue 14, likely because of a read error; the protein shown is translated from the DNA. This sequence joins TRDV1 and TRDJ1; 8 bases line up with TRDD3. The CDR3 consists of 26 residues. V lost 2 bases and J lost 4; bases outside the gene matches: 39. Germline CDR1 and CDR2: TSWWSYY and QGS. As DNA, the CDR3 is TGTGCTCTTGGGGAATCGGCCCCCTACCACCCCCCTCACTGCGGGATACGCGGCATACCTCTCGATAAACTCATCTTT. Protein: CALGESAPYHPPHCGIRGIPLDKLIF.

In this sample, this clone is medium-sized. The V call is TRDV2, the J call TRDJ1; TRDD3 is a possible D gene (6 bases). CDR1 is GEAIGNYY and CDR2 is EKD in the germline V gene. The CDR3 has 16 residues. Trimming took 0 bases from V and 0 from J, leaving 13 bases between them. DNA for the CDR3: TGTGCCTGTGACACCGTCTGGGGAGGGAACACCGATAAACTCATCTTT. This codes for CACDTVWGGNTDKLIF.

The sample holds a few counts of this clone. A much more abundant neighbour one base away suggests this may be a read error. This chain joins TRDV2 and TRDJ1, with TRDD3 identical over 10 bases. V shed 1 base, J shed 9 bases, and the junction held 19 bases outside the gene matches. Per germline, CDR1 GEAIGNYY and CDR2 EKD. The length of the CDR3 is 18 residues. The CDR3 loop is CACDTIQPRLLGDSELIF. The CDR3 DNA sequence: TGTGCCTGTGACACTATCCAGCCTAGACTACTGGGGGATTCTGAACTCATCTTT.

A remark on this clone: A far larger clone differs by one base, so this is likely a read error. The gene calls are TRDV2 and TRDJ1; 8 bases align to TRDD3. The CDR3 spans 19 residues. Per the germline V gene, CDR1 is GEAIGNYY and CDR2 is EKD. The CDR3 sequence is CACDTRGNWGSPYTNKLIF. DNA for the CDR3: TGTGCCTGTGACACCAGAGGTAACTGGGGGTCACCTTACACCAATAAACTCATCTTT.

This clone is labeled large. CDR3 in amino acids: CALGELGSFLSLEGIQLIF. DNA for the CDR3: TGTGCTCTTGGGGAACTAGGGTCCTTCCTTTCTCTGGAGGGGATTCAGCTCATCTTT. The chain carries TRDV1 and TRDJ1, with D maybe TRDD2 (7 bases). Trimming took 0 bases from V and 11 from J, leaving 31 bases between them. In germline, CDR1 is TSWWSYY, CDR2 QGS. This CDR3 region has 19 residues.

To note about this clone: This likely stems from a read error, as it lies one base from a far larger clone. This same CDR3 is encoded by further DNA sequences in the sample. The DNA for the CDR3 is TGCGCTCTTGGGGAACCGGCCTTCCTACGGTTAGAGCTCATCTTT. Its translation is CALGEPAFLRLELIF. The chain couples TRDV1 to TRDJ1, with TRDD2 matching 9 bases. The CDR3 covers 15 residues. Germline CDR1 reads TSWWSYY; CDR2 reads QGS.

Turning to this clone: A far more abundant clone sits one base away, making this likely a read error. Other DNA sequences in this sample translate to the same CDR3. This chain uses TRDV1 with TRDJ1; TRDD3 matches at 13 bases. The CDR3 is made up of 26 amino acids. Looked up from germline, CDR1 is TSWWSYY and CDR2 is QGS. The junction had 38 bases not matched to a gene; V was cut back by 6 bases and J by 4 bases. CDR3 sequence: CALGESAPYHPPHWGIRGIPLDKLIF. DNA of the CDR3: TGTGCTCTTGGCGAATCGGCCCCCTACCACCCCCCTCACTGGGGGATACGCGGCATACCTCTCGATAAACTCATCTTT.